What follows are 18 T cell receptor beta chains derived from one specimen sequenced in a study of blood T cells in healthy people across ages. PCR was performed a second time for 7 to 11 cycles using a sample-barcoded 5' primer and a J-beta primer mix. TCRdb independently ran MiXCR on the 5' RACE reads; one entry per CDR3 protein. In the table there are around 520,000 distinct CDR3 sequences, around a quarter of which are singletons. The sample was also linked to a second study, of T cells of mothers and their children.

Source material: blood. These receptors originate from a boy between 2 and 10 years old in good health.

This clonotype was seen a few times. The V gene is TRBV11-2, the J gene TRBJ2-5; the match to TRBD2 covers 8 bases. The J call may be faulty, since TRBJ2-7 better matches the DNA end. The germline CDR1 and CDR2 sequences are SGHAT and FQNNGV. This CDR3 region has 14 residues. Written as DNA, the CDR3 is TGTGCCAGCAGCACCACTAGCGGCCCTTACGAGCAGTACTTC. This translates into CASSTTSGPYEQYF.

This rearrangement joins TRBV12-3 or TRBV12-4 to TRBJ2-5; the match to TRBD1 covers 7 bases. This CDR3 comprises 16 residues. V shed 6 bases, J shed 13 bases, and the junction held 23 bases outside the gene matches. The CDR3 here is CASSPGTWTGSNERYF. The CDR3 DNA follows: TGTGCCAGCAGCCCCGGAACCTGGACAGGCTCCAACGAGCGGTACTTC.

V usage is TRBV6-5 and J usage is TRBJ1-5, with D maybe TRBD1 (5 bases). CDR1 and CDR2 (germline): MNHEY, SVGAGI. Trimming left V 0 bases short and J 6 bases short, with 12 bases between. The CDR3 spans 15 residues. In DNA, the CDR3 is TGTGCCAGCAGTTACTCGGGTCCAGGGCTTCAGCCCCAGCATTTT. Encoded protein: CASSYSGPGLQPQHF.

This rearrangement joins TRBV29-1 to TRBJ2-1, with 7 nucleotides matching TRBD1. CDR1 is SQVTM and CDR2 is ANQGSEA in the germline V gene. V was clipped by 4 bases and J by 1 base; unmatched bases: 7. CDR3 length: 15 residues. DNA for the CDR3: TGCAGCGTTGGTCTTGTGACAGGGTCCTACAATGAGCAGTTCTTC. It yields the protein CSVGLVTGSYNEQFF.

The V gene is TRBV7-8, the J gene TRBJ2-1; 8 bases map to TRBD2. Germline V gives CDR1 SGHVS, CDR2 FQNEAQ. The CDR3 covers 15 residues. Trimming cost V 3 bases and J 5 bases; bases outside gene matches: 6. CDR3 region: CASSFVGTSHNEQFF. The CDR3 coding sequence is TGTGCCAGCAGCTTTGTTGGGACTAGTCACAATGAGCAGTTCTTC.

The V gene is TRBV18, the J gene TRBJ2-7; D remains unclear. Trimming shortened V by 0 bases and J by 5 bases, and 11 bases separated the two germline ends. CDR3 length: 14 amino acids. Germline lookup yields CDR1 KGHSH and CDR2 LQKENI. Written as DNA, the CDR3 is TGTGCCAGCTCACCACCTACGATATCTGACGAGCAGTACTTC. This translates into CASSPPTISDEQYF.

V is TRBV6-1 and J is TRBJ2-1, with TRBD1 identical over 9 bases. The CDR3 sequence is 15 residues long. Germline V CDR1 and CDR2: MNHNS, SASEGT. V gave up 6 bases and J gave up 3 bases; unmatched junction bases: 6. This chain's CDR3 is CASRNRDRVYNEQFF. DNA of the CDR3: TGTGCCAGCAGGAACCGGGACAGGGTCTACAATGAGCAGTTCTTC.

This chain joins TRBV14 and TRBJ1-3, with a possible D match to TRBD1 (6 bases). The V end was cut by 3 bases, the J end by 0 bases, with 9 bases between. The germline V gene has CDR1 SGHDN and CDR2 FVKESK. The CDR3 is 15 amino acids. The CDR3 protein is CASSQGHFSGNTIYF. As DNA, the CDR3 is TGTGCCAGCAGCCAGGGACATTTCTCTGGAAACACCATATATTTT.

This clonotype was seen many times. The chain is built from TRBV11-2 and TRBJ1-6, with 11 bases lining up with TRBD1. Germline values: CDR1 SGHAT, CDR2 FQNNGV. The V segment lost 3 bases and the J segment 12 bases; nucleotides outside the gene matches: 1. The CDR3 covers 13 residues. The CDR3 spells CASSLGTGGPLHF. In nucleotides, the CDR3 is TGTGCCAGCAGCTTGGGGACAGGGGGACCCCTCCACTTT.

The chain is built from TRBV5-5 and TRBJ2-2; the match to TRBD2 covers 11 bases. V was clipped by 0 bases and J by 7 bases; unmatched bases: 5. Germline V gene data show CDR1 as SGHKS and CDR2 as YYEKEE (reference sequence). The CDR3 length is 16 residues. The CDR3 DNA reads as TGTGCCAGCAGCTTGGAACTAGCGGGAGATGACGGGGAGCTGTTTTTT. Residues: CASSLELAGDDGELFF.

CDR3 coding DNA: TGTGCCAGCAGCCAAGATGGGCGGGGGCTGAGCGAGCAGTACTTC. It encodes CASSQDGRGLSEQYF. J is TRBJ2-7 and V is TRBV4-2; TRBD2 is a possible D gene (7 bases). The CDR3 contains 15 residues. Per germline, CDR1 LGHNA and CDR2 YNFKEQ. V was cut by 0 bases and J by 6 bases, with 15 bases left in between.

This clonotype was detected a few times. The chain uses TRBV6-5 and TRBJ2-1; D is undetermined. Germline V gives CDR1 MNHEY, CDR2 SVGAGI. V lost 0 bases, J lost 9 bases, and 9 bases lay in between. This CDR3 comprises 13 residues. The DNA of the CDR3 is TGTGCCAGCAGTTACTCCCATAGCAGTGAGCAGTTCTTC. Its translation: CASSYSHSSEQFF.

The CDR3 loop is CAISEASWAVGDEQFF. CDR3 coding DNA: TGTGCCATCAGTGAAGCTTCGTGGGCGGTGGGGGATGAGCAGTTCTTC. The V gene is TRBV10-3, the J gene TRBJ2-5; either TRBD1 or TRBD2 may supply D (5 bases each). The closer fit of TRBJ2-1 to the DNA end suggests the J call may be wrong. The germline CDR1 and CDR2 sequences are ENHRY and SYGVKD. The CDR3 totals 16 residues.

This clonotype came up a few times. The rearrangement uses TRBV10-2 and TRBJ2-3; possibly TRBD1 for D (5 bases). Trimming took off 3 bases at V and 3 bases at J, with 25 bases between the two ends. Per the germline V gene, CDR1 is WSHSY and CDR2 is SAAADI. This CDR3 region has 19 residues. Written as DNA, the CDR3 is TGCGCCAGCAGTGAAGGGGTAGGGGCACTTGGTGAAGGGACAGATACGCAGTATTTT. Translating it yields CASSEGVGALGEGTDTQYF.

In this sample, this clonotype turned up a few times. V is TRBV24-1 and J is TRBJ2-2; D unclear. This CDR3 is 13 amino acids long. Germline CDR1 and CDR2: KGHDR and SFDVKD. Trimming stripped 5 bases from V and 1 base from J, with 4 bases between. CDR3: CATSGGNTGELFF. Here the CDR3 DNA reads TGTGCCACCAGTGGAGGGAACACCGGGGAGCTGTTTTTT.

This clonotype has only a few counts. The chain couples TRBV4-3 to TRBJ1-6; 8 nucleotides line up with TRBD1. The trim removed 5 bases at V and 7 bases at J, leaving 7 bases unmatched. The CDR3 loop spans 15 amino acids. Germline V gene lookup returns CDR1 LGHNA and CDR2 YSLEER. Here the CDR3 reads CASSNEDRDNSPLHF. Here the CDR3 DNA reads TGCGCCAGCAGCAACGAGGACAGGGACAATTCACCCCTCCACTTT.

The rearrangement uses TRBV11-2 and TRBJ1-2; TRBD1 aligns across 9 bases. Trimming cost V 1 base and J 4 bases; bases outside gene matches: 13. This CDR3 is 18 amino acids long. CDR1 SGHAT and CDR2 FQNNGV come from the germline V gene. The CDR3 DNA follows: TGTGCCAGCAGCTTAGGTGGCCGGAGGGACAGGGAGGGCTATGGCTACACCTTC. Its translation: CASSLGGRRDREGYGYTF. The full variable domain, completed using reference TRBV11-2 and TRBJ1-2, is EAGVAQSPRYKIIEKRQSVAFWCNPISGHATLYWYQQILGQGPKLLIQFQNNGVVDDSQLPKDRFSAERLKGVDSTLKIQPAKLEDSAVYLCASSLGGRRDREGYGYTFGSGTRLTVV.

In its sample, this clonotype was seen a few times. At one boundary the junction diverges from the germline segment, which might be a read error. The V call is TRBV7-2, the J call TRBJ2-2, with D maybe TRBD2 (5 bases). The CDR3 loop spans 14 amino acids. Looked up from germline, CDR1 is SGHTA and CDR2 is FQGNSA. CDR3 nucleotides: TGTGCCGGCAGCTTAGGATTGCCGGGGGGGGAGCTGTTTTTT. It encodes CAGSLGLPGGELFF.